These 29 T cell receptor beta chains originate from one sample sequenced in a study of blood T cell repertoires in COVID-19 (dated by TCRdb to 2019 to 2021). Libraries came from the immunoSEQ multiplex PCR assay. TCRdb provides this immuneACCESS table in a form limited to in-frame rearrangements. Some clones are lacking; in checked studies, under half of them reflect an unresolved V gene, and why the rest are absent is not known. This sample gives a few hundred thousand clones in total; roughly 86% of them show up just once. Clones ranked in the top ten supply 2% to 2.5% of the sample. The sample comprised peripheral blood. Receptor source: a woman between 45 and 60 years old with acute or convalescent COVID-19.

The CDR3 DNA follows: TGTGCCAGCAGTTTCTCCGGGACAGGGGTTCAGCCCCAGCATTTT. It translates to CASSFSGTGVQPQHF. V gene TRBV6-5 combines with J gene TRBJ1-5, with 10 bases lining up with TRBD1. The CDR3 consists of 15 residues. Per germline, CDR1 MNHEY and CDR2 SVGAGI. Germline trimming cut 4 bases from V and 6 bases from J; bases unmatched to any gene: 6.

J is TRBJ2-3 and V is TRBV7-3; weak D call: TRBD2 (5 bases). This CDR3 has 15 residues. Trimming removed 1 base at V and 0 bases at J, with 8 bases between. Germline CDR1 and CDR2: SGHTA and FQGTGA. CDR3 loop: CASSLSGGSTDTQYF. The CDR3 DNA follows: TGTGCCAGCAGCTTAAGTGGCGGGAGCACAGATACGCAGTATTTT.

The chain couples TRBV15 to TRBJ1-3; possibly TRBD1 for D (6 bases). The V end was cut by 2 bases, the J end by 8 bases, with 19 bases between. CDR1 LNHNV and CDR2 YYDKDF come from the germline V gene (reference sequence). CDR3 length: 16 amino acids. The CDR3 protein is CATSRQQGTVGDTIYF. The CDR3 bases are TGTGCCACCAGCAGACAACAGGGAACTGTGGGGGACACCATATATTTT.

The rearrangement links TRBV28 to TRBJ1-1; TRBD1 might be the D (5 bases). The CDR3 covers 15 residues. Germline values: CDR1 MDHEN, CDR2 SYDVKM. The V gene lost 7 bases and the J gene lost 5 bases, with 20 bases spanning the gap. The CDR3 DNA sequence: TGTGCCAGCACCCCCCCAGGGTATGACTCGACTGAAGCTTTCTTT. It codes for CASTPPGYDSTEAFF.

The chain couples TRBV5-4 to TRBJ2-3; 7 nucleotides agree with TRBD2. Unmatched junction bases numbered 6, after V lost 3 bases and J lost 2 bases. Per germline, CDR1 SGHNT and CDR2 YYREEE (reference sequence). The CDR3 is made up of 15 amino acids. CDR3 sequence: CASSSLASDTDTQYF. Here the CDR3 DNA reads TGTGCCAGCAGCTCACTAGCGAGTGACACAGATACGCAGTATTTT.

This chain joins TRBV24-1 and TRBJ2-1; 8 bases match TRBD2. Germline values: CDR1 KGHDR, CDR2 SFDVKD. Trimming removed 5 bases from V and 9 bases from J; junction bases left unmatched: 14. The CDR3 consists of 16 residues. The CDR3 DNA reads TGTGCCACCAGTGGACTAGCGTGGTCCCAAAAGTCTGAGCAGTTCTTC. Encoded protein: CATSGLAWSQKSEQFF.

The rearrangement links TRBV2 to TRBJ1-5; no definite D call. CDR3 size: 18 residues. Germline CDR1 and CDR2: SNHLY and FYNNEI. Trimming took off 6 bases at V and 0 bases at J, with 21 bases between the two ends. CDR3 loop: CASRSNPGRKYSNQPQHF. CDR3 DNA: TGTGCCAGCAGATCGAATCCGGGTAGAAAGTATAGCAATCAGCCCCAGCATTTT.

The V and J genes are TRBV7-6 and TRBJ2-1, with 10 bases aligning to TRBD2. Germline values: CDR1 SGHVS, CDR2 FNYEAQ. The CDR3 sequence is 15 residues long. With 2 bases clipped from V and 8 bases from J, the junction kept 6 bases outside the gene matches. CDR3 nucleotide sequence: TGTGCCAGCAGCTTACTAGCGGGAGTGTTCGATGAGCAGTTCTTC. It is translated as CASSLLAGVFDEQFF.

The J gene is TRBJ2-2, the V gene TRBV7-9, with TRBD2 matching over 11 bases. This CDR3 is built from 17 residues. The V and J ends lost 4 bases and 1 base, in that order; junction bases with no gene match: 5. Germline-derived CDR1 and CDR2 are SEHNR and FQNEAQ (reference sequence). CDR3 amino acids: CASSSGTSGGNTGELFF. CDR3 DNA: TGTGCCAGCAGCTCCGGGACTAGCGGAGGGAACACCGGGGAGCTGTTTTTT.

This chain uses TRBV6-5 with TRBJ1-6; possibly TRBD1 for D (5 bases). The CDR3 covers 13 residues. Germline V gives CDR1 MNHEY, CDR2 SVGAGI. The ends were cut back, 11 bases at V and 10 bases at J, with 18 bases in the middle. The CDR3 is CAARGVEGSPLHF. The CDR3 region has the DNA TGTGCCGCCCGGGGGGTGGAAGGGTCACCCCTCCACTTT.

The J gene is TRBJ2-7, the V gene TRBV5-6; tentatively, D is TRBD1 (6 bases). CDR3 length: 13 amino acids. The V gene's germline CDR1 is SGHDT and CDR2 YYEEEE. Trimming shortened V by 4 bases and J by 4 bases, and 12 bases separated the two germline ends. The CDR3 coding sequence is TGTGCCAGCAGCCCCTCACAGGGATACGAGCAGTACTTC. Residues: CASSPSQGYEQYF.

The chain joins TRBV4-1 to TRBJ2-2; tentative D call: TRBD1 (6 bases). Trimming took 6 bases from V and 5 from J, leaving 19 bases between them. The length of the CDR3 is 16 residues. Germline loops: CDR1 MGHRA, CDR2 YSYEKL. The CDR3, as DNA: TGCGCCAGCAGGGCCCAAGGGGGTCGACGGACCGGGGAGCTGTTTTTT. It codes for CASRAQGGRRTGELFF.

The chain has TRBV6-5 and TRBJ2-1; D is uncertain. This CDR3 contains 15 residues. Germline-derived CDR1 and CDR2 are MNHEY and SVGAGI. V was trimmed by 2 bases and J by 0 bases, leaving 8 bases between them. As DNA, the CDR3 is TGTGCCAGCAGTTACCAGGCGTTCTCCTACAATGAGCAGTTCTTC. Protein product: CASSYQAFSYNEQFF.

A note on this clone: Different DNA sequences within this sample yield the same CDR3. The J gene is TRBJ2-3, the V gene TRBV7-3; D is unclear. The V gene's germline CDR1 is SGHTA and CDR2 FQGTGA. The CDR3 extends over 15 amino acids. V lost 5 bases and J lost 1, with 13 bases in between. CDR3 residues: CASSLVGSGTDTQYF. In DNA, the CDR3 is TGTGCCAGCAGCCTCGTAGGAAGCGGCACAGATACGCAGTATTTT.

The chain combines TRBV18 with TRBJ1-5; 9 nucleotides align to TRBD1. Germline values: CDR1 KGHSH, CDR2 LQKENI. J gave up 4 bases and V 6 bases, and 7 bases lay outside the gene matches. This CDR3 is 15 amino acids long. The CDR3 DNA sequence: TGTGCCAGCTCGTCGACAGGGGGGGGAAATCAGCCCCAGCATTTT. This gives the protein CASSSTGGGNQPQHF.

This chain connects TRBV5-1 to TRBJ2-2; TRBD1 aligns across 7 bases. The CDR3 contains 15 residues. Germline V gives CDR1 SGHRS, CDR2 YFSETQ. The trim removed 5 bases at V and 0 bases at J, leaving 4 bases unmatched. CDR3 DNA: TGCGCCAGCAGACCGACAGGGTCGAACACCGGGGAGCTGTTTTTT. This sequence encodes CASRPTGSNTGELFF.

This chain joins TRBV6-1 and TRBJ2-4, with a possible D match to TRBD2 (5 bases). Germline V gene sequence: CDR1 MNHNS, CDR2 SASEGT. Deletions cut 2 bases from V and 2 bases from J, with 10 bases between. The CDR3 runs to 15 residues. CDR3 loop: CASSEHGETKNIQYF. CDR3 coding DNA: TGTGCCAGCAGTGAACACGGGGAGACCAAAAACATTCAGTACTTC.

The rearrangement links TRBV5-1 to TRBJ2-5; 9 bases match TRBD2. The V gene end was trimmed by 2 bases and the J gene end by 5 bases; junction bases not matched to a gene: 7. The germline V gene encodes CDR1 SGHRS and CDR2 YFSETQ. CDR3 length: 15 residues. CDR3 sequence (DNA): TGCGCCAGCAGCTTCATAGCGGGAGTCGGGGAGACCCAGTACTTC. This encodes CASSFIAGVGETQYF.

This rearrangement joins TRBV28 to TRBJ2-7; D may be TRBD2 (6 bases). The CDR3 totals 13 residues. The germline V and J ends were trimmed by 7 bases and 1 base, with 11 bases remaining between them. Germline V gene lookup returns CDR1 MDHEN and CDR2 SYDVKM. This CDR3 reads CASIQRASYEQYF. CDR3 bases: TGTGCCAGCATACAGCGGGCTTCCTACGAGCAGTACTTC.

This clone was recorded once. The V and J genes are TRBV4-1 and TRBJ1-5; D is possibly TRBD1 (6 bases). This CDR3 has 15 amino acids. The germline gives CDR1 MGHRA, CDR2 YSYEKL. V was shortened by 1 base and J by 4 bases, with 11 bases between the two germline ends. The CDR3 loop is CASSQAPGENQPQHF. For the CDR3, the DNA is TGCGCCAGCAGCCAAGCCCCAGGGGAGAATCAGCCCCAGCATTTT.

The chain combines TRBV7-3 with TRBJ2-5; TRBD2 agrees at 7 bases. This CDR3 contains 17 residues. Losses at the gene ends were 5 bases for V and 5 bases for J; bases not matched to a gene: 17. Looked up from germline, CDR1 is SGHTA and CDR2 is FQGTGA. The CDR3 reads CASSPTSGTILSETQYF. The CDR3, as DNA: TGTGCCAGCAGCCCCACATCCGGGACTATCCTTTCGGAGACCCAGTACTTC.

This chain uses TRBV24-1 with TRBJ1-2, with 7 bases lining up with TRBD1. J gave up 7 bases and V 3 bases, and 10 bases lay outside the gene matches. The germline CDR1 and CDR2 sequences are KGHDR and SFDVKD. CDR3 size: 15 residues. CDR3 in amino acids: CATSDTGENYSGYTF. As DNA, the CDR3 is TGTGCCACCAGTGATACAGGGGAAAATTATTCTGGCTACACCTTC.

The CDR3 DNA follows: TGTGCCAGCAGCATGACTTTACAGGGCAATGAGCAGTTCTTC. The encoded protein is CASSMTLQGNEQFF. The chain carries TRBV7-3 and TRBJ2-1; perhaps TRBD1 as D (6 bases). This CDR3 has 14 residues. Trimming cost V 5 bases and J 6 bases, with 14 bases left between them. Germline loops: CDR1 SGHTA, CDR2 FQGTGA.

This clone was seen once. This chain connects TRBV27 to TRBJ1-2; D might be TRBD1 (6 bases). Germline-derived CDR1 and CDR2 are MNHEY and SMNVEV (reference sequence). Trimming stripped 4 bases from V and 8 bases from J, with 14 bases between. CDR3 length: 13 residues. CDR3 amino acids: CASSYMTGWGYTF. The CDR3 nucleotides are TGTGCCAGCAGTTATATGACAGGTTGGGGCTACACCTTC.

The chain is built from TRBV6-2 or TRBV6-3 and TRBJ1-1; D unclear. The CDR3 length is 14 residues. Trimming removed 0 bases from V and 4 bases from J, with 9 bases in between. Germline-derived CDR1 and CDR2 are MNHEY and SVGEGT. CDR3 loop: CASSYSRMFTEAFF. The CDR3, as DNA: TGTGCCAGCAGTTACTCGAGGATGTTCACTGAAGCTTTCTTT.

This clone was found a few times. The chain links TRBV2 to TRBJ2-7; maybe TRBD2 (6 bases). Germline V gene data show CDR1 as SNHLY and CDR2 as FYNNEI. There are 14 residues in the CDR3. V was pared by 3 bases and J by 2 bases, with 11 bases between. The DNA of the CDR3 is TGTGCCAGCAGTGAGGGCGGGATGCCCTACGAGCAGTACTTC. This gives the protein CASSEGGMPYEQYF.

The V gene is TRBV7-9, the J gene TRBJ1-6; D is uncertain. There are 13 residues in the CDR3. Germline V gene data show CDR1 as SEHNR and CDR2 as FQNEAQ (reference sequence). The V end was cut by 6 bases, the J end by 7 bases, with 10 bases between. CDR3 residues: CASRTYANSPLHF. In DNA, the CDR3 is TGTGCCAGCAGGACATACGCCAATTCACCCCTCCACTTT.

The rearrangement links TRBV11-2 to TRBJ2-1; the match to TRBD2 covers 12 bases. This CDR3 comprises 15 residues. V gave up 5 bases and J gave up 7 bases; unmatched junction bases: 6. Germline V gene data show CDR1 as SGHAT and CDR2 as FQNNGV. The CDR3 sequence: CASSRGLAGLNEQFF. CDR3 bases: TGTGCCAGCAGCAGGGGACTAGCGGGTTTGAATGAGCAGTTCTTC. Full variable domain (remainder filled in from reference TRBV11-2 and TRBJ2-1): EAGVAQSPRYKIIEKRQSVAFWCNPISGHATLYWYQQILGQGPKLLIQFQNNGVVDDSQLPKDRFSAERLKGVDSTLKIQPAKLEDSAVYLCASSRGLAGLNEQFFGPGTRLTVL.

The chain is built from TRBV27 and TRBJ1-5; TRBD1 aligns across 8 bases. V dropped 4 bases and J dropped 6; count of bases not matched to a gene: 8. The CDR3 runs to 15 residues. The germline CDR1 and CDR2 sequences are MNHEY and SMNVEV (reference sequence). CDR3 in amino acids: CASSYGQGATQPQHF. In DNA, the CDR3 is TGTGCCAGCAGTTATGGGCAGGGGGCAACTCAGCCCCAGCATTTT.